Described below is a single T cell receptor (beta chain) sequence and its context. Within the sample, other DNA sequences also encode this same CDR3. Germline V gives CDR1 MNHEY, CDR2 SMNVEV (reference sequence). Trimming pared 5 bases from V and 0 bases from J, leaving 5 bases between. This CDR3 region has 13 residues. Per the study methods: Researchers report that nucleated cell counts were estimated from reference gene primer amplification. Sequenced by immunoSEQ multiplex PCR; TCRdb stores in-frame clones only, minus some. Clonal size and the V and J genes are those of that table, whereas D and trimming came from the DNA. The sample carries under 500,000 clones, 85% to 90% recorded once. This record belongs to a study of blood T cell repertoires in COVID-19. Study-wide background: Specimens from acute and convalescent COVID-19 originated in the United States, Italy and Spain.

The specimen sequenced was peripheral blood. The chain is built from TRBV27 and TRBJ2-1; D is unresolved. The receptor comes from a woman under 40 with acute or convalescent COVID-19. CDR3 nucleotide sequence: TGTGCCAGCAGTCTCAGCTCCTACAATGAGCAGTTCTTC. This translates into CASSLSSYNEQFF.